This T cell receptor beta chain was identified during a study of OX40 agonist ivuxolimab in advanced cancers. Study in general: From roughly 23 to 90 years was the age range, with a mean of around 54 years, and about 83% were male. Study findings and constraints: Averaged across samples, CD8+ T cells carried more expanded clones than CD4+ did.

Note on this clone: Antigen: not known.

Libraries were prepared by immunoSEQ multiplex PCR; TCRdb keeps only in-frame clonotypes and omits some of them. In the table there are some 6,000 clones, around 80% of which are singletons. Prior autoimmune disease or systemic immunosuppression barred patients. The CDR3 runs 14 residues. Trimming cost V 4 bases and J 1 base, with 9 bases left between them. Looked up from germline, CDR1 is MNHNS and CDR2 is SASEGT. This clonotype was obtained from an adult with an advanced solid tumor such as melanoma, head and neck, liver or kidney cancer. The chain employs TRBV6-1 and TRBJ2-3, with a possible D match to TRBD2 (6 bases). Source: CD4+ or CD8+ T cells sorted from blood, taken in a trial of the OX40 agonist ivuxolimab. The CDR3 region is CASSATGGTDTQYF. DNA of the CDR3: TGTGCCAGCAGTGCTACGGGGGGCACAGATACGCAGTATTTT.